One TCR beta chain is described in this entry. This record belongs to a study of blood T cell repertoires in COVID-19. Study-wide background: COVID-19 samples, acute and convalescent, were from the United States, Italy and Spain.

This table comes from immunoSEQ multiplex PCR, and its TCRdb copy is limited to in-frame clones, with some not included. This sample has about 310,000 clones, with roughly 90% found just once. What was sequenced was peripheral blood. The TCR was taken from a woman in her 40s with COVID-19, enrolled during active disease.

For the CDR3, the DNA is TGTGCCATCAATGGACAGGCATCATCGAACACCGGGGAGCTGTTTTTT. Translation: CAINGQASSNTGELFF. The chain is built from TRBV10-3 and TRBJ2-2; 7 bases line up with TRBD1. The length of the CDR3 is 16 residues. Trimming at V came to 7 bases and at J to 0 bases, leaving 8 bases not matched to a gene. Germline-derived CDR1 and CDR2 are ENHRY and SYGVKD.